The T cell receptor (beta chain) under discussion was sequenced for a study of CD8+ T cells in alopecia areata. As for the study in general: Each day, treated patients took oral tofacitinib twice, at 5 to 10 mg per dose. Regarding the study as a whole: Researchers reported that TCR sharing among patients proved less clear than in mice, possibly HLA-linked.

The treatment here: oral pan-JAK inhibitor, 5-10 mg twice daily. Those with alopecia areata gave lesional scalp punch biopsies and peripheral blood. Extracted RNA was reverse transcribed into cDNA, the sequencing template. TCRdb keeps only in-frame clones here, not all; method: immunoSEQ multiplex PCR. This table has around 60,000 clones, 46% appearing once. Germline CDR1 reads SQVTM; CDR2 reads ANQGSEA. The CDR3 runs 12 residues. V was shortened by 5 bases and J by 2 bases, with 9 bases between the two germline ends. About this clone: Its cognate antigen is unknown.

V usage is TRBV29-1 and J usage is TRBJ2-5; D is undetermined. The sequence was collected from a human donor with alopecia areata. The sequences come from CD8+ T cells sorted from blood, collected between weeks 36 and 40, from a patient treated with tofacitinib. In DNA, the CDR3 is TGCAGCGTTTCAGAAGAACAAGAGACCCAGTACTTC. This codes for CSVSEEQETQYF.